One sample yielded the 30 T cell receptor beta chains listed below, sequenced in a study of T cell responses to AZD1222 COVID-19 vaccine. Only in-frame clones appear in the TCRdb table, and some are missing; sequencing was by immunoSEQ multiplex PCR. This sample has about 83,000 clones; roughly 82% occur once, and the top ten carry 8% to 10%. The specimen was peripheral blood, collected on day 0 of AZD1222 vaccination. The receptors originated from an adult in good health.

This chain connects TRBV4-3 to TRBJ1-2, with D uncertain. Trimming took off 0 bases at V and 5 bases at J, with 10 bases between the two ends. This CDR3 region has 14 residues. In germline, CDR1 is LGHNA, CDR2 YSLEER. Here the CDR3 DNA reads TGCGCCAGCAGCCAAGATCTGGCCGGATATGGCTACACCTTC. This sequence encodes CASSQDLAGYGYTF.

The chain is built from TRBV7-3 and TRBJ2-1, with D unclear. Deletions cut 5 bases from V and 2 bases from J, with 16 bases between. The CDR3 covers 16 residues. Germline CDR1 and CDR2: SGHTA and FQGTGA. CDR3 residues: CASSLQPAATYNEQFF. The CDR3 DNA follows: TGTGCCAGCAGCCTCCAACCCGCCGCCACCTACAATGAGCAGTTCTTC.

The V call is TRBV3-1 (or the pseudogene TRBV3-2), the J call TRBJ2-1, with 9 bases that match TRBD2. Germline loops: CDR1 LGHDT, CDR2 YNNKEL (reference sequence). V was pared by 3 bases and J by 8 bases, with 5 bases of the junction left unmatched. The CDR3 sequence is 14 residues long. This CDR3 is CASSHGAGGYEQFF. The CDR3 DNA reads TGTGCCAGCAGCCACGGAGCGGGGGGCTATGAGCAGTTCTTC.

The chain employs TRBV2 and TRBJ2-3; 7 positions agree with TRBD2. Germline V gene lookup returns CDR1 SNHLY and CDR2 FYNNEI. The V and J ends lost 5 bases and 6 bases, in that order; junction bases with no gene match: 11. The CDR3 consists of 15 residues. This CDR3 reads CASSSTSTGGDTQYF. Here the CDR3 DNA reads TGTGCCAGCAGTTCCACTAGTACCGGGGGGGATACGCAGTATTTT.

V is TRBV18 and J is TRBJ1-1; TRBD1 matches at 8 bases. The V gene's germline CDR1 is KGHSH and CDR2 LQKENI. The ends lost 2 bases at V and 4 bases at J; junction bases unmatched: 6. CDR3 length: 15 amino acids. The CDR3 loop is CASSPWTGRITEAFF. The CDR3 nucleotides read TGTGCCAGCTCACCATGGACAGGGAGGATCACTGAAGCTTTCTTT.

This chain links TRBV5-6 with TRBJ1-2, with 8 bases matching TRBD1. CDR1 is SGHDT and CDR2 is YYEEEE in the germline V gene. The CDR3 runs to 16 residues. J was trimmed by 4 bases and V by 1 base; bases with no gene match: 9. The CDR3 here is CASSLRPGQGSYGYTF. The CDR3 DNA reads as TGTGCCAGCAGCTTGCGGCCCGGACAGGGTTCCTATGGCTACACCTTC. Filled out from reference TRBV5-6 and TRBJ1-2, the complete variable domain reads DAGVTQSPTHLIKTRGQQVTLRCSPKSGHDTVSWYQQALGQGPQFIFQYYEEEERQRGNFPDRFSGHQFPNYSSELNVNALLLGDSALYLCASSLRPGQGSYGYTFGSGTRLTVV.

Here the CDR3 reads CASSPGLGNQPQHF. In nucleotides, the CDR3 is TGTGCCAGCAGTCCAGGATTGGGCAATCAGCCCCAGCATTTT. The chain has TRBV2 and TRBJ1-5; D gene ambiguous. The CDR3 contains 14 residues. Germline V lookup: CDR1 SNHLY, CDR2 FYNNEI. Trimming removed 5 bases from V and 2 bases from J, with 10 bases in between. Complete variable domain (other parts from reference TRBV2 and TRBJ1-5): EPEVTQTPSHQVTQMGQEVILRCVPISNHLYFYWYRQILGQKVEFLVSFYNNEISEKSEIFDDQFSVERPDGSNFTLKIRSTKLEDSAMYFCASSPGLGNQPQHFGDGTRLSIL.

CDR3 residues: CASRDRDYEQYF. Here the CDR3 DNA reads TGTGCCAGCCGGGACAGGGACTACGAGCAGTACTTC. The genes are TRBV2 and TRBJ2-7; TRBD1 aligns across 9 bases. CDR3 length equals 12 residues. From germline, CDR1 is SNHLY and CDR2 FYNNEI. The V segment lost 8 bases and the J segment 3 bases; nucleotides outside the gene matches: 2.

The chain combines TRBV2 with TRBJ2-5; D might be TRBD1 or TRBD2, each matching 5 bases. With 7 bases removed from V and 5 bases from J, the gap between germline ends came to 14 bases. Per the germline V gene, CDR1 is SNHLY and CDR2 is FYNNEI. The CDR3 covers 13 residues. This CDR3 is CASTAGAWETQYF. As DNA, the CDR3 is TGTGCCAGCACCGCCGGGGCGTGGGAGACCCAGTACTTC.

J is TRBJ2-3 and V is TRBV14; D uncertain. The CDR3 loop spans 15 amino acids. Germline V gene sequence: CDR1 SGHDN, CDR2 FVKESK. V was pared by 5 bases and J by 0 bases, with 12 bases between. CDR3 amino acids: CASSSPTSSTDTQYF. CDR3 bases: TGTGCCAGCAGCTCACCTACGTCTAGCACAGATACGCAGTATTTT.

Comments on this clone: The junction departs from the called germline gene at one end, perhaps through a read error. This rearrangement joins TRBV10-1 to TRBJ1-6, with TRBD1 as a possible D gene (5 bases). This CDR3 contains 16 residues. Germline CDR1 and CDR2: WNHNN and SYGVQD (reference sequence). The DNA for the CDR3 is TGCGCCCGCAGGCCCGGGGGGAGGGGTAGGCATTCACCCCTCCACTTT. Its protein product is CARRPGGRGRHSPLHF.

This clone was observed once. The V gene is TRBV4-3, the J gene TRBJ1-1; no reliable D call. V shed 4 bases and J shed 0 bases, with 6 bases lying between them. Germline V lookup: CDR1 LGHNA, CDR2 YSLEER. The CDR3 sequence is 13 residues long. CDR3 nucleotides: TGCGCCAGCAGCCGAGCCGTGAACACTGAAGCTTTCTTT. This translates into CASSRAVNTEAFF.

The chain carries TRBV5-1 and TRBJ2-3, with 7 bases that match TRBD1. From germline, CDR1 is SGHRS and CDR2 YFSETQ. The V and J ends lost 4 bases and 2 bases, in that order; junction bases with no gene match: 16. The CDR3 spans 18 residues. For the CDR3, the DNA is TGCGCCAGCAGCGCGTCCGGGACAGTTTCGTCCCCCACAGATACGCAGTATTTT. Encoded protein: CASSASGTVSSPTDTQYF.

The J gene is TRBJ2-5, the V gene TRBV5-4; no clear D. Trimming left V 4 bases short and J 5 bases short, with 18 bases between. The CDR3 covers 15 residues. Looked up from germline, CDR1 is SGHNT and CDR2 is YYREEE (reference sequence). CDR3 protein: CASSPKDLLRETQYF. The CDR3 DNA sequence: TGTGCCAGCAGCCCTAAAGACCTGCTGCGGGAGACCCAGTACTTC.

The chain joins TRBV18 to TRBJ1-1, with 10 bases fitting TRBD1. From germline, CDR1 is KGHSH and CDR2 LQKENI. Losses at the gene ends were 3 bases for V and 1 base for J; bases not matched to a gene: 5. The CDR3 spans 16 residues. The CDR3 is CASSPGTGDGNTEAFF. The DNA for the CDR3 is TGTGCCAGCTCACCGGGGACAGGGGATGGGAACACTGAAGCTTTCTTT.

V gene TRBV30 combines with J gene TRBJ1-5; D is ambiguous. V lost 0 bases to trimming and J lost 6 bases, with 12 bases between them. This CDR3 is 14 amino acids long. Germline V gene lookup returns CDR1 GTSNPN and CDR2 SVGIG (reference sequence). For the CDR3, the DNA is TGTGCCTGGAGTGTAAGCAGATCCCGTCAGCCCCAGCATTTT. Its translation: CAWSVSRSRQPQHF.

This clone came up once. V usage is TRBV29-1 and J usage is TRBJ2-7; perhaps TRBD2 as D (6 bases). The germline gives CDR1 SQVTM, CDR2 ANQGSEA. This CDR3 contains 13 residues. Trimming stripped 1 base from V and 4 bases from J, with 11 bases between. The CDR3 is CSVEGGAGYEQYF. The DNA of the CDR3 is TGCAGCGTTGAAGGGGGCGCGGGATACGAGCAGTACTTC.

CDR3: CASSDPGQGETQYF. CDR3 in DNA: TGCGCCAGCAGCGATCCGGGACAGGGAGAGACCCAGTACTTC. The chain combines TRBV5-1 with TRBJ2-5; 9 bases fit TRBD1. J was trimmed by 4 bases and V by 4 bases; bases with no gene match: 5. The CDR3 has 14 amino acids. Germline-derived CDR1 and CDR2 are SGHRS and YFSETQ.

This sequence joins TRBV5-1 and TRBJ1-2; D might be TRBD1 (5 bases). Germline lookup yields CDR1 SGHRS and CDR2 YFSETQ. The CDR3 loop spans 14 amino acids. Trimming cost V 0 bases and J 7 bases, with 13 bases left between them. The CDR3 nucleotides are TGCGCCAGCAGCTTGGAGGGACCGCAAAGTGGCTACACCTTC. It translates to CASSLEGPQSGYTF.

The chain uses TRBV29-1 and TRBJ2-5; perhaps TRBD2 as D (6 bases). The CDR3 spans 13 residues. V lost 7 bases and J 4 bases, leaving 16 bases between the germline ends. CDR1 is SQVTM, CDR2 ANQGSEA, per germline. The CDR3 here is CSARDLGGETQYF. The CDR3 DNA reads as TGCAGCGCCCGGGACCTCGGGGGAGAGACCCAGTACTTC.

The V and J genes are TRBV3-1 (or the pseudogene TRBV3-2) and TRBJ2-5; D uncertain. This CDR3 is built from 15 residues. CDR1 LGHDT and CDR2 YNNKEL come from the germline V gene (reference sequence). The germline V and J ends were trimmed by 0 bases and 2 bases, with 10 bases remaining between them. This CDR3 reads CASSQDRAQQETQYF. CDR3 bases: TGTGCCAGCAGCCAAGATCGGGCGCAGCAAGAGACCCAGTACTTC.

The gene calls are TRBV5-1 and TRBJ1-1; D not certain. Germline values: CDR1 SGHRS, CDR2 YFSETQ. The V end lost 0 bases, the J end lost 0 bases, and 9 bases lay between the germline ends. The CDR3 contains 15 residues. CDR3 sequence: CASSLEPRMNTEAFF. CDR3 nucleotide sequence: TGCGCCAGCAGCTTGGAACCGAGGATGAACACTGAAGCTTTCTTT.

The chain recombines TRBV12-3 or TRBV12-4 with TRBJ1-1; D is unresolved. Trimming cost V 6 bases and J 8 bases, with 10 bases left between them. The CDR3 runs to 11 residues. For the CDR3, the DNA is TGTGCCAGCAGGAAAGGTGGCGAAGCTTTCTTT. It codes for CASRKGGEAFF.

V is TRBV19 and J is TRBJ1-2; D is uncertain. The CDR3 sequence is 14 residues long. Germline-derived CDR1 and CDR2 are LNHDA and SQIVND (reference sequence). V lost 5 bases and J lost 0, with 10 bases in between. Written as DNA, the CDR3 is TGTGCCAGTAGTCCCAGCTTAGCTAACTATGGCTACACCTTC. This sequence encodes CASSPSLANYGYTF.

V and J are TRBV6-1 and TRBJ1-1; the D gene is possibly TRBD1 (6 bases). The V end was cut by 2 bases, the J end by 1 base, with 11 bases between. Germline assignment: CDR1 MNHNS and CDR2 SASEGT. The CDR3 is 15 amino acids. CDR3 protein: CASSEQGRANTEAFF. CDR3 DNA sequence: TGTGCCAGCAGTGAACAGGGGAGGGCGAACACTGAAGCTTTCTTT.

The chain couples TRBV6-5 to TRBJ2-1, with D uncertain. Germline loops: CDR1 MNHEY, CDR2 SVGAGI. The CDR3 runs 14 residues. V lost 0 bases, J lost 3 bases, and 6 bases lay in between. The CDR3: CASSYSGNYNEQFF. CDR3 sequence (DNA): TGTGCCAGCAGTTACTCTGGGAACTACAATGAGCAGTTCTTC.

This chain connects TRBV28 to TRBJ2-7, with TRBD1 matching over 7 bases. The CDR3 has 14 residues. The V gene end was trimmed by 7 bases and the J gene end by 0 bases; junction bases not matched to a gene: 6. Germline-derived CDR1 and CDR2 are MDHEN and SYDVKM. CDR3 sequence reads: CASTFGQDSYEQYF. The CDR3 DNA reads TGTGCCAGCACCTTCGGACAGGACTCCTACGAGCAGTACTTC.

This sequence joins TRBV7-2 and TRBJ2-1; 15 bases are a match to TRBD2. The CDR3 extends over 17 amino acids. V was pared by 5 bases and J by 4 bases, with 6 bases of the junction left unmatched. CDR1 SGHTA and CDR2 FQGNSA come from the germline V gene. The CDR3, as DNA: TGTGCCAGCAGCCCCATTGGGACTAGCGGGGGGTACAATGAGCAGTTCTTC. The encoded protein is CASSPIGTSGGYNEQFF.

The chain is built from TRBV19 and TRBJ2-5; TRBD2 agrees at 7 bases. CDR3 length: 15 residues. After removal of 3 bases from V and 5 bases from J, the junction contained 9 bases not matched to a gene. Germline V CDR1 and CDR2: LNHDA, SQIVND (reference sequence). This CDR3 is CASSILGGRRETQYF. For the CDR3, the DNA is TGTGCCAGTAGTATTCTGGGGGGGAGGAGGGAGACCCAGTACTTC.

This chain joins TRBV9 and TRBJ2-5; TRBD2 aligns across 12 bases. The germline V gene has CDR1 SGDLS and CDR2 YYNGEE. V lost 3 bases, J lost 3 bases, and 3 bases stayed unmatched. The CDR3 length is 15 residues. In DNA form, the CDR3 reads TGTGCCAGCAGCGACCGGACTAGCGGGGAAGAGACCCAGTACTTC. Translation gives CASSDRTSGEETQYF. The whole variable domain, remainder taken from reference TRBV9 and TRBJ2-5, is DSGVTQTPKHLITATGQRVTLRCSPRSGDLSVYWYQQSLDQGLQFLIQYYNGEERAKGNILERFSAQQFPDLHSELNLSSLELGDSALYFCASSDRTSGEETQYFGPGTRLLVL.